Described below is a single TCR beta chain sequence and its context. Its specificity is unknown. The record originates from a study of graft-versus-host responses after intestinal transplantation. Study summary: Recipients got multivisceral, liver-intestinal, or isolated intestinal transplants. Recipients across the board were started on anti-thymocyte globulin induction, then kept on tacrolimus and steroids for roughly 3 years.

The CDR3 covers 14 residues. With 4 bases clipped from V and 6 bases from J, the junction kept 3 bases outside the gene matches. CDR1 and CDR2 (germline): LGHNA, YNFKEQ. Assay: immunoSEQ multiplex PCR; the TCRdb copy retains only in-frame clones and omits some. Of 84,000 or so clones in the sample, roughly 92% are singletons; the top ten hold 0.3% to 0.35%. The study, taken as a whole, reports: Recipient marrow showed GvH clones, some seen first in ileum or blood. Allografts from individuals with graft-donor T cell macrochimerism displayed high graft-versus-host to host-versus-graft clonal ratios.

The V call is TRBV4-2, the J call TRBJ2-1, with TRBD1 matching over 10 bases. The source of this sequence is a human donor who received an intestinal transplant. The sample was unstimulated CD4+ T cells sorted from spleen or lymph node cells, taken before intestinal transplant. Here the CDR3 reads CASSPGQGGNEQFF. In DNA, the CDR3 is TGTGCCAGCAGCCCCGGACAGGGGGGCAATGAGCAGTTCTTC.